This T cell receptor (beta chain) is from a study of T cell repertoires in cytomegalovirus infection. Study in general: Matching HLA type, along with CMV infection, was indicated by public TCR beta signatures.

TCRdb fed the reads into MiXCR, producing one record per CDR3 protein. The sample yields fewer than 400,000 distinct CDR3 sequences, approximately 18% seen once. The V gene lost 3 bases and the J gene lost 8 bases, with 14 bases spanning the gap. The CDR3 loop spans 15 amino acids. In germline, CDR1 is KGHSH, CDR2 LQKENI. On this clonotype itself: Antigen unknown.

Regarding the study as a whole: Identification of carriers of CMV plus the relevant HLA was performed using cumulative public TCR beta family frequency. Ex vivo responses were dominated by HLA-C-restricted CMV-specific TCR beta clonotypes.

Input material: PBMCs. This receptor was obtained from a human donor in good health (CMV status not recorded). Some clones in this sample may be carry-over from other donors' samples. This chain connects TRBV18 to TRBJ1-6, with unresolved D. CDR3 sequence: CASSPRITADSPLHF. CDR3 coding DNA: TGTGCCAGCTCACCTAGGATCACGGCTGATTCACCCCTCCACTTT. Complete variable domain (other parts from reference TRBV18 and TRBJ1-6): NAGVMQNPRHLVRRRGQEARLRCSPMKGHSHVYWYRQLPEEGLKFMVYLQKENIIDESGMPKERFSAEFPKEGPSILRIQQVVRGDSAAYFCASSPRITADSPLHFGNGTRLTVT.